These 2 T cell receptor beta chains came from one sample sequenced in a study of T cells in Graves' hyperthyroidism and ophthalmopathy. TCR beta CDR3 region amplification was performed from RNA transcripts. Researchers ran a first-round RT-PCR on the TCR CDR3 using the HTBI primer set. Each CDR3 protein gets one entry after TCRdb re-called the multiplex PCR reads with MiXCR. The data show hundreds of thousands of distinct CDR3 sequences, about 24% seen once. Sequencing was carried out using blood. The receptor source for this set is a woman younger than 45 with Graves' ophthalmopathy.

This clonotype was seen many times. The rearrangement uses TRBV7-9 and TRBJ2-5, with D perhaps TRBD1 or TRBD2 (5 bases each). V dropped 1 base and J dropped 4 bases, with 13 bases sitting between them. The CDR3 length is 15 residues. From germline, CDR1 is SEHNR and CDR2 FQNEAQ (reference sequence). CDR3 in DNA: TGTGCCAGCAGCTTAGTAGGGACCGACTTAGAGACCCAGTACTTC. Protein product: CASSLVGTDLETQYF.

This clonotype was seen at least ten times. This chain links TRBV28 with TRBJ1-2; D uncertain. CDR1 and CDR2 (germline): MDHEN, SYDVKM. Trimming shortened V by 2 bases and J by 5 bases, and 6 bases separated the two germline ends. The CDR3 length is 12 residues. This CDR3 is CASSLPNYGYTF. Here the CDR3 DNA reads TGTGCCAGCAGTTTACCCAATTATGGCTACACCTTC.